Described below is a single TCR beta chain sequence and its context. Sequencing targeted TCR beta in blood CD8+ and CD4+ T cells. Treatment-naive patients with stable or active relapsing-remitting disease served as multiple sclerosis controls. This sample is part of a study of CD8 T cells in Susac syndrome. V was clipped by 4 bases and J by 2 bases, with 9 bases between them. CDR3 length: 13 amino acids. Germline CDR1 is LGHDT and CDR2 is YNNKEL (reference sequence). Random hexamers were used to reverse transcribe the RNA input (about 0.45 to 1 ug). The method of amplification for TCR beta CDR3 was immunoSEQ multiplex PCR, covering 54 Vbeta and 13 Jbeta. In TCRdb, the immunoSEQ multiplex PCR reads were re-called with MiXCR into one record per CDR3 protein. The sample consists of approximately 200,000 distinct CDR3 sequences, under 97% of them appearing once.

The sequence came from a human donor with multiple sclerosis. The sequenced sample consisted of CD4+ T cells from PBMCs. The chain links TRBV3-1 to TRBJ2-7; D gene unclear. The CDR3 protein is CASSPVPAYEQYF. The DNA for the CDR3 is TGTGCCAGCAGCCCAGTCCCAGCCTACGAGCAGTACTTC.